This is a list of T cell receptor beta chains from one sample in a study of cytomegalovirus exposure and HLA in healthy donors. The data were produced by immunoSEQ multiplex PCR, yet TCRdb's version contains in-frame clones alone and is incomplete. This table has 140,000 to 150,000 clones, around 9.7% appearing once. Material for sequencing was PBMCs. The source of these receptors is a man aged 45-65 years in good health and CMV-seronegative. Both conserved end residues are trimmed from each CDR3.

V	CDR3
TRBV19	ASVFTGTGYYGYT
TRBV7-9	ASSPTVATNEKLF
TRBV5-4	ASSLGNKGIVDEQF
TRBV28	ASSFEGYAVYGYT
TRBV2	ASRAALAQETQY
TRBV19	ASSIAIQGAGTGELF
TRBV29-1	SVGQGGNYGYT
TRBV5-1	ASSLDIGNEQY
TRBV19	ASSIPGARGEKLF
TRBV7-6	ASSLVGTSSWAGELF
TRBV10-1	ASSERRDRGLYNEQF
TRBV5-1	ASSLEGGGGNQPQH
TRBV7-8	ASSLTGTGYNEQY
TRBV7-9	ASSLDRVDGYT
TRBV30	AWSGQGYTEAF
TRBV2	ASRRQGVYAEAF
TRBV29-1	SVLSSGLTDTQY
TRBV7-7	ASSLDSIETQY
TRBV9	ASSAPTF
TRBV29-1	SVHGTGLHEQY
TRBV5-6	ASSALLARGEQY
TRBV5-1	ASSLSSNYGYT
TRBV11-2	ASSLMVGLAGPQETQY
TRBV2	ASSYGQQETQY
TRBV14	ASNRQGVHEQF
TRBV10-2	ASSESSGNTEAF
TRBV2	ASSLRGQGITSYNSPLH
TRBV6-1	ASSEILSGSHTDTQY
TRBV6-4	ASSVESGDTGELF
TRBV6-6	ASSWDRGGFEQF
TRBV5-6	ASSFGGAGDTQY
TRBV7-9	ASSLRWDREVNEQF
TRBV11-2	ASSLTGQGGGYT
TRBV5-1	ASSLVPGQGLETQY
TRBV6-1	ASSEGTGGPETQY
TRBV4-1	ASSQEGTVYNEQF
TRBV5-6	ASSRLAGMDEQF
TRBV7-3	ASSAGTSANNEQF
TRBV9	ASSVARGSYNEQF
TRBV2	ASSVEGQGSYEQY
TRBV7-9	ASSLGLAGGTDTQY
TRBV11-2	ASSLSGGESTQY
TRBV5-1	ASSWGTSGTIGGQY
TRBV6-6	ASSYGQGFYEQY
TRBV4-1	ASSRGTGINTEAF
TRBV19	ASSIDRTGSVSPLH
TRBV5-6	ASSQALGQGSTEAF
TRBV5-1	ASSLEAGRPNYGYT
TRBV5-5	ASSFNSREFSYEQY
TRBV5-1	ASSFSAGQETQY
TRBV7-9	ASSLGTLEETQY
TRBV19	ASSMSGGPTDTQY
TRBV30	ARQNGFSGNTIY
TRBV6-5	ASRQDRGSQPQH
TRBV7-8	ASSLQGGAPLH
TRBV27	ASSSRQGNYEQY